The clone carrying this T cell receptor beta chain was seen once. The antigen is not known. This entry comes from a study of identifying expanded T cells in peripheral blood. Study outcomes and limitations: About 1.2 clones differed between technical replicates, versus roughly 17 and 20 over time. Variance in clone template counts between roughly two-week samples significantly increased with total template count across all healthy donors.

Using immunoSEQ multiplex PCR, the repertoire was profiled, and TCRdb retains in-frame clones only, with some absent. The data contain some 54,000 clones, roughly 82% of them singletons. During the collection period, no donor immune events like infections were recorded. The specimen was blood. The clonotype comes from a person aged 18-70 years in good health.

The CDR3 protein is CASSLPDRAGGHEQYF. The CDR3 DNA sequence: TGTGCCAGCAGCTTGCCCGACAGGGCCGGGGGGCACGAGCAGTACTTC. V usage is TRBV5-6 and J usage is TRBJ2-7; D is tentatively TRBD1 or TRBD2 (7 bases each). Germline V CDR1 and CDR2: SGHDT, YYEEEE. The CDR3 sequence is 16 residues long. V was trimmed by 1 base and J by 5 bases, leaving 19 bases between them.